This TCR beta chain was recorded in a study of blood T cell repertoires in COVID-19. Study details: In each case, the material was cDNA or gDNA derived from T cells, B-cell-depleted T cells, or PBMCs.

While infection was still active, Seattle patients were enrolled and then followed longitudinally. In the authors' workflow: Amplified reference gene primers provided the basis for estimating nucleated cell counts. This table comes from immunoSEQ multiplex PCR, and its TCRdb copy is limited to in-frame clones, with some not included. V, J and clone size derive from that table, while D and trimming were established from the DNA sequence. The table includes about 49,000 clones, roughly 79% detected once. The germline V gene encodes CDR1 KGHDR and CDR2 SFDVKD. V was shortened by 5 bases and J by 3 bases, with 8 bases between the two germline ends. This CDR3 is 13 amino acids long.

The chain is built from TRBV24-1 and TRBJ2-3; perhaps TRBD2 as D (6 bases). The TCR originated in a woman older than 75 with COVID-19, enrolled during active disease. The sample consisted of peripheral blood. CDR3 nucleotide sequence: TGTGCCACCAGTGGAGCGGGTACAGATACGCAGTATTTT. Protein sequence: CATSGAGTDTQYF.